This T cell receptor (beta chain) was obtained from a study of graft-versus-host responses after intestinal transplantation. In the study overall: Each of the recipients got a multivisceral, liver-intestinal, or isolated intestinal transplant. Following induction with anti-thymocyte globulin, all recipients were given tacrolimus and steroids for about three years. Whole-study results and caveats: The marrow of recipients harbored GvH clones, and ileum or blood showed some of them first.

The ends were cut back, 5 bases at V and 1 base at J, with 11 bases in the middle. This CDR3 contains 14 residues. Germline assignment: CDR1 MNHNS and CDR2 SASEGT. The graft tissue was processed, and this released both intraepithelial and lamina propria lymphocytes. A remark on this clone: Its cognate antigen is unknown.

The assay was immunoSEQ multiplex PCR, and TCRdb's table has in-frame clones only and misses some. The sample has 9,700 or so clones; around four fifths are singletons. The receptor comes from a human patient who received an intestinal transplant, so some T cells may come from the graft donor. The sample was ileum tissue, taken roughly 530 days after intestinal transplant. The rearrangement links TRBV6-1 to TRBJ1-1; D not resolved. CDR3 in amino acids: CASSYWEENTEAFF. CDR3 DNA: TGTGCCAGCAGTTATTGGGAGGAGAACACTGAAGCTTTCTTT.